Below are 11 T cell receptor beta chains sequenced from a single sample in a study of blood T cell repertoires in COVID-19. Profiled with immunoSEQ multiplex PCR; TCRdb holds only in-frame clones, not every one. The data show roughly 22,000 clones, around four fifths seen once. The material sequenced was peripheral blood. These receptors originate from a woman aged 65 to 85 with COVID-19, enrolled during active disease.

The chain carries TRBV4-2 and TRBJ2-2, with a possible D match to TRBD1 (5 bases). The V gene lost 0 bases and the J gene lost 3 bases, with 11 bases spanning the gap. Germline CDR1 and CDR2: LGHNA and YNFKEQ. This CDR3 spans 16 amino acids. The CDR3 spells CASSQEISRDTGELFF. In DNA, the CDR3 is TGTGCCAGCAGCCAAGAAATTTCCAGGGACACCGGGGAGCTGTTTTTT.

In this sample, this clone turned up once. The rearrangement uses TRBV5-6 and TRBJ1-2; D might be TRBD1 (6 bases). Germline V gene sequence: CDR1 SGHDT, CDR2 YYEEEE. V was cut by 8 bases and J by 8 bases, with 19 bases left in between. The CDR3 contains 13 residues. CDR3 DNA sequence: TGTGCCAGTAATCCGACGCGGGGGGCGGGCTACACCTTC. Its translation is CASNPTRGAGYTF.

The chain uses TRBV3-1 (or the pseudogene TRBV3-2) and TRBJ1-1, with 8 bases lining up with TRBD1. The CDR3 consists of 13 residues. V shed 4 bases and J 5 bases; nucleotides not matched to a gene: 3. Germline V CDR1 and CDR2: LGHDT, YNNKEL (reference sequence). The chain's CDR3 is CASSRDRGTEAFF. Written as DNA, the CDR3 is TGTGCCAGCAGCCGCGACAGGGGTACTGAAGCTTTCTTT.

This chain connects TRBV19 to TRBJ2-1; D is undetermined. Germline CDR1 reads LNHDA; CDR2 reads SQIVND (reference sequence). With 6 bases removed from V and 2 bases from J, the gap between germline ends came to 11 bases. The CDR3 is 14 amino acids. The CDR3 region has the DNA TGTGCCAGTAGGCCCAGAGACACCTACAATGAGCAGTTCTTC. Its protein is CASRPRDTYNEQFF.

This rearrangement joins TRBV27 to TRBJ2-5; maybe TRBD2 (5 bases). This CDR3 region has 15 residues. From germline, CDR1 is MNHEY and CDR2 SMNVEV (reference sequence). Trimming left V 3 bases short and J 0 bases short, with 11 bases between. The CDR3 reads CASSLRWEYQETQYF. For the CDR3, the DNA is TGTGCCAGCAGTTTGCGCTGGGAGTACCAAGAGACCCAGTACTTC.

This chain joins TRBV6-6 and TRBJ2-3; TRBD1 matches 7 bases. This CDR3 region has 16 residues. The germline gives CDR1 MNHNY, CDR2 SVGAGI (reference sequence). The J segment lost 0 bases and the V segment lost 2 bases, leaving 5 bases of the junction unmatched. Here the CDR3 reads CASSYVRGRSTDTQYF. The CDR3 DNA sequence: TGTGCCAGCAGTTACGTTAGGGGGCGAAGCACAGATACGCAGTATTTT.

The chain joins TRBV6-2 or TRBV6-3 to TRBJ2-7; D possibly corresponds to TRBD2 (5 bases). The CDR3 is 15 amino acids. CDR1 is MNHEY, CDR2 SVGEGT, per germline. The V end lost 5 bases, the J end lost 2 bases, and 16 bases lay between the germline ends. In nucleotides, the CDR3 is TGTGCCAGCAGTATGTCCAGCGGCCAGGCCTACGAGCAGTACGTC. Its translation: CASSMSSGQAYEQYV.

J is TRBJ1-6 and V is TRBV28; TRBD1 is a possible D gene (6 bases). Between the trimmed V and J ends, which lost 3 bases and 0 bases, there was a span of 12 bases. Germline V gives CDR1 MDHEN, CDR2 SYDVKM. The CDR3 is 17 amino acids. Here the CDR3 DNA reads TGTGCCAGCAGTTTTTGGGCAGGGGACTCCTATAATTCACCCCTCCACTTT. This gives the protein CASSFWAGDSYNSPLHF.

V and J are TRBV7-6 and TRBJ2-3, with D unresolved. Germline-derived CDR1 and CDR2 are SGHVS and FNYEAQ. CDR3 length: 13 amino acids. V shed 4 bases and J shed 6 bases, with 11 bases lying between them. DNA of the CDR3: TGTGCCAGCAGCTCCGTCCTCCCGGATACGCAGTATTTT. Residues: CASSSVLPDTQYF.

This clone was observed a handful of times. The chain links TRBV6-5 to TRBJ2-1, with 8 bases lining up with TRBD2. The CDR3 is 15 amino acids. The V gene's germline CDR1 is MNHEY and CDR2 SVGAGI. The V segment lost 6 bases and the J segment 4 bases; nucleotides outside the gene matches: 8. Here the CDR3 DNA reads TGTGCCAGCAGACCACTTAGCGGGGCATACAATGAGCAGTTCTTC. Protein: CASRPLSGAYNEQFF.

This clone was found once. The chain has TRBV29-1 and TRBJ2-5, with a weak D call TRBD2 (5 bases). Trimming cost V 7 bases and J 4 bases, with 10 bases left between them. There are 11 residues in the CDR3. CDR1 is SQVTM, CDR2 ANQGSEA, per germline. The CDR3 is CSAPLAETQYF. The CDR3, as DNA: TGCAGCGCCCCCCTAGCAGAGACCCAGTACTTC.